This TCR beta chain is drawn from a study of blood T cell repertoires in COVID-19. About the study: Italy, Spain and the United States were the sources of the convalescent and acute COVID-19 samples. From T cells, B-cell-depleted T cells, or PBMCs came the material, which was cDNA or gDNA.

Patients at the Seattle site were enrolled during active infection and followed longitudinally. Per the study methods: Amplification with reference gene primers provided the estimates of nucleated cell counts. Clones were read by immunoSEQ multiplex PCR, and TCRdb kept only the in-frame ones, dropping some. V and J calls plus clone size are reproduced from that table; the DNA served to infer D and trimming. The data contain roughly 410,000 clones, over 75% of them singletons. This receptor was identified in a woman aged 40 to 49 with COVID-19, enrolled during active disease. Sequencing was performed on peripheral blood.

The CDR3 sequence: CASSLTGANVLTF. As DNA, the CDR3 is TGTGCCAGCAGTTTAACAGGAGCCAACGTCCTGACTTTC. The V call is TRBV27, the J call TRBJ2-6, with D possibly TRBD1 on 5 matching bases. V was pared by 2 bases and J by 7 bases, with 6 bases between. Germline loops: CDR1 MNHEY, CDR2 SMNVEV (reference sequence). CDR3 size: 13 residues.